Below, 24 T cell receptor beta chains from the same sample are listed, as sequenced in a study of yellow fever vaccine responses in identical twins. TCRdb reprocessed the RT-PCR reads via MiXCR and lists one record per CDR3 protein. The sample includes under 8,500 distinct CDR3 sequences, 86% seen only once; the top ten take 0.9% to 1.5%. This specimen consisted of T cells from blood (PBMCs), unsorted or a sorted subset (not recorded which), obtained before or after yellow fever vaccination (not recorded which). These TCRs come from a woman aged 18-29 years who received the yellow fever vaccine.

This chain connects TRBV29-1 to TRBJ1-1; no reliable D call. Germline lookup yields CDR1 SQVTM and CDR2 ANQGSEA. This CDR3 has 11 residues. The V end was cut by 7 bases, the J end by 0 bases, with 6 bases between. The CDR3 reads CSGRMNTEAFF. The DNA of the CDR3 is TGCAGCGGCCGCATGAACACTGAAGCTTTCTTT.

The gene calls are TRBV11-3 and TRBJ2-3; no reliable D call. The V end lost 5 bases, the J end lost 4 bases, and 13 bases lay between the germline ends. The CDR3 is made up of 14 amino acids. Germline values: CDR1 SGHNT, CDR2 YENEEA. DNA for the CDR3: TGTGCCAGCAGCCGAACGGCAATATCAGATACGCAGTATTTT. It codes for CASSRTAISDTQYF.

The CDR3 DNA sequence: TGCAGCGTCCAAACAGGGCGGAATGAGCAGTTCTTC. Protein product: CSVQTGRNEQFF. The chain combines TRBV29-1 with TRBJ2-1, with a possible D match to TRBD1 (6 bases). The CDR3 totals 12 residues. Trimming took 6 bases from V and 7 from J, leaving 13 bases between them. Germline CDR1 and CDR2: SQVTM and ANQGSEA.

V usage is TRBV18 and J usage is TRBJ1-2, with D possibly matching TRBD1 (5 bases). Trimming cost V 3 bases and J 3 bases, with 8 bases left between them. Germline V gene data show CDR1 as KGHSH and CDR2 as LQKENI. CDR3 length: 13 amino acids. The CDR3 region is CASSPDRDYGYTF. CDR3 nucleotides: TGTGCCAGCTCACCTGACAGAGACTATGGCTACACCTTC.

The CDR3 bases are TGTGCCAGCAGCTTAGGCCATACAGATACGCAGTATTTT. This translates into CASSLGHTDTQYF. The rearrangement links TRBV11-2 to TRBJ2-3, with D uncertain. V dropped 1 base and J dropped 3 bases, with 5 bases sitting between them. Germline-derived CDR1 and CDR2 are SGHAT and FQNNGV. The CDR3 runs to 13 residues.

The rearrangement links TRBV19 to TRBJ1-1; no clear D. Germline CDR1 and CDR2: LNHDA and SQIVND (reference sequence). V gave up 6 bases and J gave up 2 bases, with 7 bases separating them. The CDR3 sequence is 12 residues long. The CDR3 DNA reads as TGTGCCAGTAGCCGCGAAAACACTGAAGCTTTCTTT. This codes for CASSRENTEAFF.

The rearrangement links TRBV18 to TRBJ2-5, with no clear D. The CDR3 has 14 amino acids. CDR1 and CDR2 from the germline V gene are KGHSH and LQKENI. Trimming took off 3 bases at V and 5 bases at J, with 13 bases between the two ends. In DNA form, the CDR3 reads TGTGCCAGCTCACCGTCCCTTTCTTGGGAGACCCAGTACTTC. It yields the protein CASSPSLSWETQYF.

A single count supports this clonotype. The gene calls are TRBV13 and TRBJ2-1; perhaps TRBD2 as D (6 bases). Germline V lookup: CDR1 PRHDT, CDR2 FYEKMQ (reference sequence). V was clipped by 3 bases and J by 9 bases, with 15 bases between them. The CDR3 has 14 amino acids. The CDR3 DNA reads as TGTGCCAGCAGCTTTAGTCGCGGGGTTGGTGAGCAGTTCTTC. Translating gives CASSFSRGVGEQFF. Using reference TRBV13 and TRBJ2-1 for the parts outside the CDR3, the full variable domain is AAGVIQSPRHLIKEKRETATLKCYPIPRHDTVYWYQQGPGQDPQFLISFYEKMQSDKGSIPDRFSAQQFSDYHSELNMSSLELGDSALYFCASSFSRGVGEQFFGPGTRLTVL.

The rearrangement links TRBV2 to TRBJ2-2; 7 nucleotides match TRBD1. V dropped 0 bases and J dropped 14; count of bases not matched to a gene: 6. Germline V gene sequence: CDR1 SNHLY, CDR2 FYNNEI. This CDR3 has 13 amino acids. CDR3 residues: CASSEASRGRLFF. The CDR3 nucleotides are TGTGCCAGCAGTGAAGCGTCGAGGGGGCGCCTGTTTTTT.

The table lists this clonotype with a count of one. The chain has TRBV4-1 and TRBJ2-7; TRBD1 aligns across 7 bases. V lost 5 bases, J lost 8 bases, and 9 bases stayed unmatched. This CDR3 is built from 13 residues. Germline values: CDR1 MGHRA, CDR2 YSYEKL. As DNA, the CDR3 is TGCGCCAGCAGCACGACTCGACAGGGCAAGCAGTACTTC. Amino acid sequence: CASSTTRQGKQYF.

The gene calls are TRBV20-1 and TRBJ2-3; D unclear. V was clipped by 6 bases and J by 0 bases, with 16 bases between them. Germline V gives CDR1 DFQATT, CDR2 SNEGSKA (reference sequence). This CDR3 is 15 amino acids long. The CDR3 sequence is CSARTYPESTDTQYF. CDR3 sequence (DNA): TGCAGTGCCAGGACCTATCCGGAGAGCACAGATACGCAGTATTTT.

The gene calls are TRBV5-6 and TRBJ1-2; tentative D call: TRBD1 (6 bases). Germline CDR1 is SGHDT and CDR2 is YYEEEE. V was cut by 4 bases and J by 5 bases, with 12 bases left in between. This CDR3 spans 13 amino acids. The CDR3 DNA reads TGTGCCAGCAGCCCGGACAGAATATATGGCTACACCTTC. Its protein product is CASSPDRIYGYTF.

The chain uses TRBV29-1 and TRBJ2-1, with 10 bases lining up with TRBD2. V was pared by 1 base and J by 0 bases, with 3 bases of the junction left unmatched. This CDR3 region has 16 residues. Germline V lookup: CDR1 SQVTM, CDR2 ANQGSEA. CDR3 region: CSVEVGTSDSYNEQFF. In nucleotides, the CDR3 is TGCAGCGTTGAAGTGGGGACTAGCGACTCCTACAATGAGCAGTTCTTC.

The CDR3 DNA sequence: TGTGCCAGCAAGGGGGATTTTTTACAAGAGACCCAGTACTTC. Protein product: CASKGDFLQETQYF. The chain carries TRBV5-5 and TRBJ2-5, with a weak D call TRBD1 (6 bases). Germline assignment: CDR1 SGHKS and CDR2 YYEKEE (reference sequence). CDR3 length: 14 amino acids. V lost 6 bases and J lost 2, with 14 bases in between.

The chain couples TRBV11-3 to TRBJ2-5; no clear D. CDR1 is SGHNT, CDR2 YENEEA, per germline. Trimming removed 2 bases at V and 1 base at J, with 14 bases between. The CDR3 contains 16 residues. This chain's CDR3 is CASSLWVAGPQETQYF. DNA of the CDR3: TGTGCCAGCAGCTTATGGGTAGCCGGCCCCCAAGAGACCCAGTACTTC. Combining the CDR3 with reference TRBV11-3 and TRBJ2-5 gives the whole variable domain EAGVVQSPRYKIIEKKQPVAFWCNPISGHNTLYWYLQNLGQGPELLIRYENEEAVDDSQLPKDRFSAERLKGVDSTLKIQPAELGDSAVYLCASSLWVAGPQETQYFGPGTRLLVL.

The rearrangement links TRBV5-1 to TRBJ2-7; 10 nucleotides align to TRBD1. The CDR3 runs to 16 residues. Germline lookup yields CDR1 SGHRS and CDR2 YFSETQ. V dropped 5 bases and J dropped 3; count of bases not matched to a gene: 11. CDR3 sequence: CASRRTPGQGNYEQYF. Written as DNA, the CDR3 is TGCGCCAGCAGACGGACCCCGGGACAGGGGAACTACGAGCAGTACTTC.

The CDR3 DNA is TGTGCCAGCACCCTGACAGGGTGGGGAAACACCATATATTTT. Its translation: CASTLTGWGNTIYF. V gene TRBV5-5 combines with J gene TRBJ1-3, with 7 positions matching TRBD1. V lost 6 bases and J lost 4; bases outside the gene matches: 7. Germline CDR1 SGHKS, CDR2 YYEKEE (reference sequence). The CDR3 extends over 14 amino acids. The full variable domain, its missing parts supplied by reference TRBV5-5 and TRBJ1-3, is DAGVTQSPTHLIKTRGQQVTLRCSPISGHKSVSWYQQVLGQGPQFIFQYYEKEERGRGNFPDRFSARQFPNYSSELNVNALLLGDSALYLCASTLTGWGNTIYFGEGSWLTVV.

This chain joins TRBV11-2 and TRBJ2-3; D is uncertain. This CDR3 has 14 residues. The ends were cut back, 0 bases at V and 5 bases at J, with 9 bases in the middle. The germline gives CDR1 SGHAT, CDR2 FQNNGV. CDR3 bases: TGTGCCAGCAGCTTAGAGGTGATGCGAGATACGCAGTATTTT. Translation: CASSLEVMRDTQYF. Supplemented by reference TRBV11-2 and TRBJ2-3, the full variable domain reads EAGVAQSPRYKIIEKRQSVAFWCNPISGHATLYWYQQILGQGPKLLIQFQNNGVVDDSQLPKDRFSAERLKGVDSTLKIQPAKLEDSAVYLCASSLEVMRDTQYFGPGTRLTVL.

This chain links TRBV2 with TRBJ2-3, with 13 bases fitting TRBD2. The germline gives CDR1 SNHLY, CDR2 FYNNEI. V was pared by 2 bases and J by 5 bases, with 1 base of the junction left unmatched. The CDR3 length is 15 residues. CDR3: CASSERLAGGDTQYF. In DNA form, the CDR3 reads TGTGCCAGCAGTGAAAGACTAGCGGGGGGAGATACGCAGTATTTT.

This clonotype was found a few times. This sequence joins TRBV28 and TRBJ2-3; 7 bases are a match to TRBD2. This CDR3 comprises 16 residues. V lost 4 bases to trimming and J lost 3 bases; unmatched junction nucleotides: 10. CDR1 is MDHEN, CDR2 SYDVKM, per germline. This CDR3 is CASSSDEAGATDTQYF. For the CDR3, the DNA is TGTGCCAGCAGTTCCGACGAGGCGGGAGCGACAGATACGCAGTATTTT. The full variable domain, in which reference TRBV28 and TRBJ2-3 provide the parts outside the CDR3, is DVKVTQSSRYLVKRTGEKVFLECVQDMDHENMFWYRQDPGLGLRLIYFSYDVKMKEKGDIPEGYSVSREKKERFSLILESASTNQTSMYLCASSSDEAGATDTQYFGPGTRLTVL.

V usage is TRBV7-2 and J usage is TRBJ1-5, with D perhaps matching TRBD1 (6 bases). V was trimmed by 1 base and J by 4 bases, leaving 11 bases between them. This CDR3 has 15 amino acids. CDR1 is SGHTA and CDR2 is FQGNSA in the germline V gene. CDR3 nucleotide sequence: TGTGCCAGCAGCTTAGAGGGACAATGGAATCAGCCCCAGCATTTT. Translation gives CASSLEGQWNQPQHF. The entire variable domain, with the rest obtained from reference TRBV7-2 and TRBJ1-5, is as follows: GAGVSQSPSNKVTEKGKDVELRCDPISGHTALYWYRQSLGQGLEFLIYFQGNSAPDKSGLPSDRFSAERTGGSVSTLTIQRTQQEDSAVYLCASSLEGQWNQPQHFGDGTRLSIL.

The rearrangement joins TRBV11-2 to TRBJ2-7; 8 bases are shared with TRBD1. The trim removed 5 bases at V and 6 bases at J, leaving 9 bases unmatched. CDR3 size: 14 residues. Germline V CDR1 and CDR2: SGHAT, FQNNGV. The chain's CDR3 is CASSLTGVPVEQYF. In DNA, the CDR3 is TGTGCCAGCAGCCTGACAGGGGTTCCTGTCGAGCAGTACTTC.

This clonotype was seen once. The CDR3 nucleotides read TGTGCCAGCTCACTGGACACAGGGGGCTACGAGCAGTACTTC. Protein: CASSLDTGGYEQYF. The rearrangement uses TRBV18 and TRBJ2-7; 8 bases are a match to TRBD1. Losses at the gene ends were 4 bases for V and 3 bases for J; bases not matched to a gene: 5. This CDR3 contains 14 residues. CDR1 and CDR2 (germline): KGHSH, LQKENI.

As to this clonotype: The junction does not match germline at one end; this may be a read error. The chain carries TRBV27 and TRBJ1-2, with a possible D match to TRBD1 (6 bases). The CDR3 has 17 amino acids. Germline loops: CDR1 MNHEY, CDR2 SMNVEV (reference sequence). CDR3 nucleotides: TGCACCAGCAGTTTATCGAATATAAACAGGGCCCCGCCCGGCTACACCTTC. Protein product: CTSSLSNINRAPPGYTF.